This TCR beta chain was sequenced for a study of PD-1 blockade in classical Hodgkin lymphoma. Time point here: cycle 4 day 1 (C4D1), after five to seven weeks of nivolumab. Every patient had relapsed following autologous stem cell transplantation, and cohorts differed in brentuximab vedotin exposure. This CDR3 is built from 16 residues. Per germline, CDR1 PRHDT and CDR2 FYEKMQ (reference sequence). Trimming pared 2 bases from V and 5 bases from J, leaving 18 bases between. Turning to this clone: Antigen unknown.

Clones were sequenced by immunoSEQ multiplex PCR, and TCRdb holds only the in-frame ones, with some missing. In the table there are around 50,000 clones, under 80% of which are singletons. Overall study findings and caveats: Newly diagnosed patients and complete responders had comparable diversity at baseline. At C4D1, TCR diversity had climbed significantly for CD4+ cells, though not for CD8+ cells. Baseline TCR diversity was reportedly lower in newly diagnosed patients than in healthy donors. It was reported as lower still in relapsed/refractory patients.

This material consisted of peripheral blood mononuclear cells (PBMCs), taken before the fourth cycle of nivolumab. The rearrangement uses TRBV13 and TRBJ2-5, with D tentatively TRBD1 or TRBD2 (5 bases each). This clonotype originated in a human donor with classical Hodgkin lymphoma. The CDR3 nucleotides read TGTGCCAGCAGCTTAAAGTGGAAGGGGCCGGGGGAGACCCAGTACTTC. Translated: CASSLKWKGPGETQYF.